This entry lists 31 T cell receptor beta chains sequenced from one sample in a study of blood T cells in healthy people across ages. The second PCR ran about 6 to 12 cycles with a sample-barcoded 5' primer and J-beta primers. TCRdb re-called the 5' RACE reads through MiXCR, storing one row per CDR3 protein. The sample carries around 1,500,000 distinct CDR3 sequences, 42% recorded once. Specimen: blood. All receptors come from a young woman in good health.

J is TRBJ2-1 and V is TRBV30; D ambiguous. CDR1 and CDR2 (germline): GTSNPN, SVGIG (reference sequence). V lost 0 bases, J lost 10 bases, and 7 bases lay in between. This CDR3 has 11 residues. CDR3 coding DNA: TGTGCCTGGAGTGTACAAAGGGAGCAGTTCTTC. Translated: CAWSVQREQFF.

The chain couples TRBV12-3 or TRBV12-4 to TRBJ2-1; 7 bases are a match to TRBD1. The CDR3 is 14 amino acids. Trimming at V came to 5 bases and at J to 7 bases, leaving 8 bases not matched to a gene. CDR3 bases: TGTGCCAGCAGTGGACCAGGGGGTCGGAATGAGCAGTTCTTC. This encodes CASSGPGGRNEQFF.

This clonotype was picked up a small number of times. V is TRBV12-3 or TRBV12-4 and J is TRBJ1-1; D remains unclear. Trimming shortened V by 1 base and J by 4 bases, and 13 bases separated the two germline ends. The CDR3 consists of 15 residues. In DNA, the CDR3 is TGTGCCAGCAGTTTAGAGCCGGGAAGCGGCACTGAAGCTTTCTTT. This codes for CASSLEPGSGTEAFF.

The sample holds a few counts of this clonotype. This chain joins TRBV10-3 and TRBJ2-7; D is possibly TRBD2 (6 bases). The CDR3 length is 15 residues. The germline V and J ends were trimmed by 3 bases and 0 bases, with 12 bases remaining between them. Germline CDR1 ENHRY, CDR2 SYGVKD. CDR3 nucleotides: TGTGCCATCAGTGACGGCGGGGCAAGCTCCTACGAGCAGTACTTC. It is translated as CAISDGGASSYEQYF.

The chain carries TRBV28 and TRBJ2-5; 11 positions match TRBD2. This CDR3 contains 16 residues. CDR1 MDHEN and CDR2 SYDVKM come from the germline V gene. V gave up 5 bases and J gave up 5 bases; unmatched junction bases: 10. The CDR3 DNA sequence: TGTGCCAGCAGTGCACAACTAGCGGGGGTGGGGGAGACCCAGTACTTC. This codes for CASSAQLAGVGETQYF.

The table lists this clonotype with a few counts. J is TRBJ2-6 and V is TRBV5-6; D not resolved. Germline-derived CDR1 and CDR2 are SGHDT and YYEEEE. This CDR3 region has 14 residues. The V end lost 2 bases, the J end lost 0 bases, and 3 bases lay between the germline ends. CDR3 residues: CASSFPSGANVLTF. The CDR3 DNA sequence: TGTGCCAGCAGCTTCCCCTCTGGGGCCAACGTCCTGACTTTC.

The chain recombines TRBV29-1 with TRBJ2-7; 12 bases are a match to TRBD1. In germline, CDR1 is SQVTM, CDR2 ANQGSEA. J lost 0 bases, V lost 4 bases, and 7 bases had no gene match. The CDR3 extends over 16 amino acids. DNA for the CDR3: TGCAGCGTTGTGGGACAGGGGGCCCCCAGCTCCTACGAGCAGTACTTC. This encodes CSVVGQGAPSSYEQYF.

This sequence joins TRBV4-2 and TRBJ2-5; D remains ambiguous. The DNA end favors TRBJ2-7, so the J call may be wrong. CDR1 is LGHNA, CDR2 YNFKEQ, per germline. The CDR3 runs 12 residues. CDR3 nucleotide sequence: TGTGCCAGCATCCTCGGTCGGTACGAGCAGTACTTC. Protein: CASILGRYEQYF.

The V call is TRBV4-2, the J call TRBJ2-3; tentatively, D is TRBD2 (6 bases). V gave up 0 bases and J gave up 0 bases, with 19 bases separating them. The CDR3 loop spans 19 amino acids. Germline V CDR1 and CDR2: LGHNA, YNFKEQ. Here the CDR3 DNA reads TGTGCCAGCAGCCAAGATGAGGCTAGCGATGGGACTAGCACAGATACGCAGTATTTT. Translation gives CASSQDEASDGTSTDTQYF.

The genes are TRBV7-8 and TRBJ2-5; TRBD1 is a possible D gene (5 bases). Germline V lookup: CDR1 SGHVS, CDR2 FQNEAQ. CDR3 length: 20 residues. Trimming cost V 5 bases and J 0 bases, with 28 bases left between them. The CDR3 DNA reads as TGTGCCAGCAGCATCCGATATACGCGCTTACAGGAATTGTACCAAGAGACCCAGTACTTC. Amino acid sequence: CASSIRYTRLQELYQETQYF.

The CDR3 DNA is TGTGCCAGCAGTTACCCCAGTGCGGGCAGCCGTGGATACACCTTC. This encodes CASSYPSAGSRGYTF. The V call is TRBV7-9, the J call TRBJ1-2; the D is unclear. With 6 bases removed from V and 11 bases from J, the gap between germline ends came to 25 bases. Per germline, CDR1 SEHNR and CDR2 FQNEAQ (reference sequence). The CDR3 runs 15 residues.

This clonotype was seen once. The chain is built from TRBV27 and TRBJ1-4; tentatively, D is TRBD1 (5 bases). V gave up 5 bases and J gave up 0 bases, with 10 bases separating them. There are 15 residues in the CDR3. Looked up from germline, CDR1 is MNHEY and CDR2 is SMNVEV (reference sequence). In DNA, the CDR3 is TGTGCCAGCAGTCAGGGTGGGACAACTAATGAAAAACTGTTTTTT. Amino acids: CASSQGGTTNEKLFF.

Worth noting for this clonotype: With a much larger clone just one base away, this may be a read error. The chain links TRBV6-2 or TRBV6-3 to TRBJ2-3; D unclear. The germline V gene has CDR1 MNHEY and CDR2 SVGEGT. The CDR3 length is 13 residues. The CDR3 DNA reads as TGTGCCGGCAGTTCCGACTCGACAGATACGCAGTATTTT. Translation: CAGSSDSTDTQYF.

This sequence joins TRBV28 and TRBJ2-1; 8 bases agree with TRBD1. V trimming: 8 bases; J trimming: 4 bases; junction bases outside the gene matches: 10. Germline V gene lookup returns CDR1 MDHEN and CDR2 SYDVKM. The CDR3 is 15 amino acids. CDR3 nucleotide sequence: TGTGCCAGCGCATTCAGACAGGGGACTTACAATGAGCAGTTCTTC. Translated, it gives CASAFRQGTYNEQFF.

The rearrangement joins TRBV2 to TRBJ1-1; maybe TRBD1 (5 bases). The germline CDR1 and CDR2 sequences are SNHLY and FYNNEI. The CDR3 is 11 residues long. V was shortened by 11 bases and J by 5 bases, with 12 bases between the two germline ends. The CDR3 loop is CAGGKGTEAFF. CDR3 bases: TGTGCCGGAGGAAAGGGGACTGAAGCTTTCTTT.

V is TRBV11-2 and J is TRBJ2-7; TRBD1 or TRBD2 may be the D gene (5 bases each). Germline-derived CDR1 and CDR2 are SGHAT and FQNNGV. V was clipped by 3 bases and J by 2 bases, with 14 bases between them. This CDR3 spans 15 amino acids. Here the CDR3 DNA reads TGTGCCAGCAGCTTTAGGGGAGAGGGCCCCTACGAGCAGTACTTC. Its translation is CASSFRGEGPYEQYF.

The genes are TRBV20-1 and TRBJ2-3, with TRBD2 matching 7 bases. CDR1 is DFQATT and CDR2 is SNEGSKA in the germline V gene (reference sequence). This CDR3 has 18 residues. J lost 5 bases, V lost 1 base, and 18 bases had no gene match. The CDR3 bases are TGCAGTGCTAGAGTGGGGGAGGGAGATATCTTCCGGGGAGATACGCAGTATTTT. Protein product: CSARVGEGDIFRGDTQYF.

A remark on this clonotype: Compared with germline, one end of the junction differs, possibly owing to a read error. This chain connects TRBV4-1 to TRBJ2-7; D is undetermined. From germline, CDR1 is MGHRA and CDR2 YSYEKL. The CDR3 runs 13 residues. In DNA form, the CDR3 reads TGCGCCAGCAGCCAAGGACCCTCCTACGGGCAGTACTTC. Its translation is CASSQGPSYGQYF.

This clonotype has only one observation. V gene TRBV2 combines with J gene TRBJ2-1; D is tentatively TRBD1 or TRBD2 (5 bases each). CDR3 size: 14 residues. Looked up from germline, CDR1 is SNHLY and CDR2 is FYNNEI. V was shortened by 6 bases and J by 2 bases, with 11 bases between the two germline ends. For the CDR3, the DNA is TGTGCCAGCAGGGGGGATTATACCTACAATGAGCAGTTCTTC. Its protein is CASRGDYTYNEQFF.

This clonotype was seen more than once but under ten times. The rearrangement links TRBV5-1 to TRBJ2-7, with 8 bases that match TRBD1. V trimming: 1 base; J trimming: 6 bases; junction bases outside the gene matches: 6. This CDR3 is built from 14 residues. CDR1 is SGHRS and CDR2 is YFSETQ in the germline V gene. CDR3 amino acids: CASSLMEQGVEQYF. CDR3 coding DNA: TGCGCCAGCAGCTTGATGGAACAGGGGGTCGAGCAGTACTTC.

This chain uses TRBV5-6 with TRBJ2-4, with a weak D call TRBD2 (6 bases). This CDR3 region has 17 residues. The ends were cut back, 0 bases at V and 0 bases at J, with 13 bases in the middle. Germline V lookup: CDR1 SGHDT, CDR2 YYEEEE. The CDR3 sequence is CASSLASAGLAKNIQYF. The CDR3 DNA reads TGTGCCAGCAGCTTGGCTTCGGCGGGACTAGCCAAAAACATTCAGTACTTC.

CDR3 sequence reads: CASSSPAGGTDTQYF. Written as DNA, the CDR3 is TGTGCCAGCAGTTCTCCAGCGGGAGGCACAGATACGCAGTATTTT. The chain links TRBV12-3 or TRBV12-4 to TRBJ2-3; 8 bases agree with TRBD2. V gave up 4 bases and J gave up 1 base; unmatched junction bases: 4. The CDR3 spans 15 residues.

V usage is TRBV27 and J usage is TRBJ2-3; 8 bases align to TRBD2. The V segment lost 6 bases and the J segment 4 bases; nucleotides outside the gene matches: 9. CDR1 is MNHEY and CDR2 is SMNVEV in the germline V gene (reference sequence). The length of the CDR3 is 15 residues. The CDR3 DNA reads TGTGCCAGCAGCACGATCAGCGGGAGTCCAGATACGCAGTATTTT. Amino acid sequence: CASSTISGSPDTQYF.

This clonotype was seen a handful of times. CDR3 DNA sequence: TGCAGTGCTAGTCGAGGGGGTGAAAAACTGTTTTTT. This translates into CSASRGGEKLFF. The chain recombines TRBV20-1 with TRBJ1-4, with a weak D call TRBD1 (6 bases). Germline V gene sequence: CDR1 DFQATT, CDR2 SNEGSKA (reference sequence). The CDR3 is made up of 12 amino acids. V lost 3 bases and J 7 bases, leaving 9 bases between the germline ends.

This clonotype is a singleton in its sample. V and J are TRBV30 and TRBJ1-1; 7 bases are a match to TRBD1. Germline lookup yields CDR1 GTSNPN and CDR2 SVGIG (reference sequence). The V segment lost 5 bases and the J segment 0 bases; nucleotides outside the gene matches: 3. The CDR3 is 13 amino acids. CDR3 region: CAWAGGLNTEAFF. CDR3 sequence (DNA): TGTGCCTGGGCAGGGGGGCTGAACACTGAAGCTTTCTTT. The full variable domain, with the rest looked up from reference TRBV30 and TRBJ1-1, is SQTIHQWPATLVQPVGSPLSLECTVEGTSNPNLYWYRQAAGRGLQLLFYSVGIGQISSEVPQNLSASRPQDRQFILSSKKLLLSDSGFYLCAWAGGLNTEAFFGQGTRLTVV.

V is TRBV29-1 and J is TRBJ2-3, with 9 bases aligning to TRBD2. The CDR3 consists of 19 residues. Germline lookup yields CDR1 SQVTM and CDR2 ANQGSEA. Trimming at V came to 8 bases and at J to 6 bases, leaving 27 bases not matched to a gene. CDR3 in DNA: TGCAGCACTTTGGGTATCAGGCAAGCGGGAGGTGTGTTTGCGGATACGCAGTATTTT. Amino acids: CSTLGIRQAGGVFADTQYF.

The chain is built from TRBV29-1 and TRBJ2-7; 8 bases agree with TRBD1. Germline lookup yields CDR1 SQVTM and CDR2 ANQGSEA. This CDR3 is 14 amino acids long. V lost 5 bases, J lost 0 bases, and 6 bases stayed unmatched. CDR3 amino acids: CSVYDRGSSYEQYF. DNA of the CDR3: TGCAGCGTTTACGACAGGGGTAGCTCCTACGAGCAGTACTTC.

This chain links TRBV11-3 with TRBJ2-5, with a tentative D call TRBD2 (5 bases). V was trimmed by 1 base and J by 5 bases, leaving 14 bases between them. The CDR3 is 15 amino acids. CDR1 SGHNT and CDR2 YENEEA come from the germline V gene. CDR3 bases: TGTGCCAGCAGCTTAGGTTCAGCGGTGTCGGAGACCCAGTACTTC. Amino acids: CASSLGSAVSETQYF.

This clonotype was picked up many times. V gene TRBV10-1 combines with J gene TRBJ1-1, with TRBD1 matching over 7 bases. V was clipped by 3 bases and J by 5 bases; unmatched bases: 6. CDR1 is WNHNN and CDR2 is SYGVQD in the germline V gene (reference sequence). This CDR3 comprises 14 residues. The CDR3 DNA is TGCGCCAGCAGTGACCAGGGGGTTAGGACTGAAGCTTTCTTT. Translation gives CASSDQGVRTEAFF.

This clonotype occurred a few times. J is TRBJ2-1 and V is TRBV27; 7 bases align to TRBD2. The J call may not be correct, given that the DNA end is closer to TRBJ2-7. CDR1 and CDR2 from the germline V gene are MNHEY and SMNVEV (reference sequence). The CDR3 spans 16 residues. The CDR3 DNA is TGTGCCAGCAGTTTGAAGGGCGGGAGTGCCTACAATGAGCAGTACTTC. Its translation: CASSLKGGSAYNEQYF.

This clonotype occurred many times. The chain is built from TRBV20-1 and TRBJ2-5; TRBD2 aligns across 8 bases. Germline lookup yields CDR1 DFQATT and CDR2 SNEGSKA (reference sequence). V was clipped by 0 bases and J by 6 bases; unmatched bases: 9. The CDR3 length is 15 residues. CDR3 coding DNA: TGCAGTGCTAGAGATACGAGCGGGAGTTCAAAGACCCAGTACTTC. Amino acid sequence: CSARDTSGSSKTQYF.